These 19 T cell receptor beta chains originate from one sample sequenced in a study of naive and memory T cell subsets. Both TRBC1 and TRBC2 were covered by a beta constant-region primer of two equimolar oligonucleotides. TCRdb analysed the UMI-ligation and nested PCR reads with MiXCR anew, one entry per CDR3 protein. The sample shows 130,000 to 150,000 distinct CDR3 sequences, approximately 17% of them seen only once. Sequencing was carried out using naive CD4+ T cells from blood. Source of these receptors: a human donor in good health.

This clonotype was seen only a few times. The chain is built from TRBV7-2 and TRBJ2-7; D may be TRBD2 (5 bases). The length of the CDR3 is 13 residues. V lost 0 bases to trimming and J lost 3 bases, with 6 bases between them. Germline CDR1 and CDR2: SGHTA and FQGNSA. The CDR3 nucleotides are TGTGCCAGCAGCTTAGCTAGCGACTACGAGCAGTACTTC. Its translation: CASSLASDYEQYF. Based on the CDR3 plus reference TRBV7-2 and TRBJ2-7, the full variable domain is GAGVSQSPSNKVTEKGKDVELRCDPISGHTALYWYRQSLGQGLEFLIYFQGNSAPDKSGLPSDRFSAERTGGSVSTLTIQRTQQEDSAVYLCASSLASDYEQYFGPGTRLTVT.

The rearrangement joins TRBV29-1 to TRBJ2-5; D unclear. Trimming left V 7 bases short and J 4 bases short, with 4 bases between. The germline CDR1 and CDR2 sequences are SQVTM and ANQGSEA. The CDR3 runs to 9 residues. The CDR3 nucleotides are TGCAGCGGAGGAGAGACCCAGTACTTC. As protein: CSGGETQYF. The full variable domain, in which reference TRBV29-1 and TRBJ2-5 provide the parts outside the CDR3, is SAVISQKPSRDICQRGTSLTIQCQVDSQVTMMFWYRQQPGQSLTLIATANQGSEATYESGFVIDKFPISRPNLTFSTLTVSNMSPEDSSIYLCSGGETQYFGPGTRLLVL.

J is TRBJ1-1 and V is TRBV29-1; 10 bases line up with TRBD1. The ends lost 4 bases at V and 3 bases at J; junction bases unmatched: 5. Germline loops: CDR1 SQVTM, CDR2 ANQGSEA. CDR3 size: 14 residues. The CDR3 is CSVGLGQGDTEAFF. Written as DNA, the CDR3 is TGCAGCGTTGGGCTAGGACAGGGGGACACTGAAGCTTTCTTT.

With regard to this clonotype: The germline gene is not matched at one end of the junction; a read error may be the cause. The CDR3 protein is CASSSSGLAGVSF. CDR3 DNA sequence: TGTGCCAGCAGCTCCTCAGGACTAGCGGGAGTATCCTTC. The J gene is TRBJ2-1, the V gene TRBV5-4, with 13 bases matching TRBD2. CDR1 SGHNT and CDR2 YYREEE come from the germline V gene (reference sequence). This CDR3 has 13 residues.

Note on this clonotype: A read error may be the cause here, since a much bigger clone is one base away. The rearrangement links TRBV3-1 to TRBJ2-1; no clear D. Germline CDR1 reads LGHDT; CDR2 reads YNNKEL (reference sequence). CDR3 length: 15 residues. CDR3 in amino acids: CARSQVIRIPNEQFF. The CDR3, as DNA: TGTGCCAGAAGCCAAGTGATTAGAATCCCTAATGAGCAGTTCTTC.

The DNA of the CDR3 is TGTGCCAGCAGTAAGATAGGGGGCGCAGATACGCAGTATTTT. Translated: CASSKIGGADTQYF. This chain joins TRBV28 and TRBJ2-3; 7 bases agree with TRBD1. This CDR3 has 14 residues. Looked up from germline, CDR1 is MDHEN and CDR2 is SYDVKM. V lost 5 bases and J lost 4; bases outside the gene matches: 6.

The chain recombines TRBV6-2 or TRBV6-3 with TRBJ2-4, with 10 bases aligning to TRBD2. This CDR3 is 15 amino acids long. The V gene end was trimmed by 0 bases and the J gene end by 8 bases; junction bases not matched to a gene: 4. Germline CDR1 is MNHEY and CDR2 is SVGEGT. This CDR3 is CASSYSASGSYIQYF. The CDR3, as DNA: TGTGCCAGCAGTTACTCCGCTAGCGGGAGTTACATTCAGTACTTC.

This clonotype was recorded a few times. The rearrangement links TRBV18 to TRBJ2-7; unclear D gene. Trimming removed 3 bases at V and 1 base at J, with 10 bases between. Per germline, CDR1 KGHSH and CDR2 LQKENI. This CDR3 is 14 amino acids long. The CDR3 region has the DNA TGTGCCAGCTCACCTCGGCCCGGATCCTACGAGCAGTACTTC. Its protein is CASSPRPGSYEQYF.

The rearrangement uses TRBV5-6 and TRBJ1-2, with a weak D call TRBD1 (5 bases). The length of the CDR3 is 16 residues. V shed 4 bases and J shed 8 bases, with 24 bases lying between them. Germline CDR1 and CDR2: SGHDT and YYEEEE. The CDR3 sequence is CASSPRSGRHAGGYTF. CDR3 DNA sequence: TGTGCCAGCAGCCCCCGAAGCGGCAGGCACGCAGGGGGCTACACCTTC.

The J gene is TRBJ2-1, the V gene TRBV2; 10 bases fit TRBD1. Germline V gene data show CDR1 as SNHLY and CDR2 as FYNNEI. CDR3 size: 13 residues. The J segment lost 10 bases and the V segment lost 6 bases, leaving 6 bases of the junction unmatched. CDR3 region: CASSVGQGGEQFF. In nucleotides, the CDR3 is TGTGCCAGCAGCGTCGGACAGGGGGGCGAGCAGTTCTTC.

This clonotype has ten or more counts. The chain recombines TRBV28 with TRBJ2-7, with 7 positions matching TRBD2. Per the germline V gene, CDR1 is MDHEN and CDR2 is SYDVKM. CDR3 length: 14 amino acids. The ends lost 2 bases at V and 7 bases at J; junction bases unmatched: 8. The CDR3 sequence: CASSLRAKAGEQYF. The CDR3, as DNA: TGTGCCAGCAGTTTACGCGCGAAAGCGGGGGAGCAGTACTTC.

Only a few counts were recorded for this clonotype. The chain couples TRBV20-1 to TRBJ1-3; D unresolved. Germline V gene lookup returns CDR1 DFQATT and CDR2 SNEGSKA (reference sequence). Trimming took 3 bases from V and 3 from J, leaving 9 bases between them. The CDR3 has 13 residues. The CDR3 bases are TGCAGTGCTAGGAACGGGAATGGAAACACCATATATTTT. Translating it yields CSARNGNGNTIYF.

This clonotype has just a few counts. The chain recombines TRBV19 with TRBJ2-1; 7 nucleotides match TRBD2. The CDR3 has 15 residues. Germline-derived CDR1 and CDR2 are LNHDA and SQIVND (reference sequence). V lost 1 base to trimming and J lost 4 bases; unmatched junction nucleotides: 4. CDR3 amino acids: CASSIVTSAYNEQFF. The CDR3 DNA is TGTGCCAGTAGTATAGTTACTAGCGCTTACAATGAGCAGTTCTTC. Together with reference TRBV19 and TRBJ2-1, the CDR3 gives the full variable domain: DGGITQSPKYLFRKEGQNVTLSCEQNLNHDAMYWYRQDPGQGLRLIYYSQIVNDFQKGDIAEGYSVSREKKESFPLTVTSAQKNPTAFYLCASSIVTSAYNEQFFGPGTRLTVL.

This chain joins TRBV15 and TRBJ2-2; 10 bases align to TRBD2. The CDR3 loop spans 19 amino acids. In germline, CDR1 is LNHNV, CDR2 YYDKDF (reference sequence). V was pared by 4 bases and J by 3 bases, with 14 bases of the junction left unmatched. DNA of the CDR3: TGTGCCACCAGCAAGCCTGGGCTAGCGGGAGTCAGTGACACCGGGGAGCTGTTTTTT. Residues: CATSKPGLAGVSDTGELFF.

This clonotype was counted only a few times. The CDR3 sequence is CASSLGHERDGTHYNEQFF. The CDR3 DNA follows: TGTGCCAGCAGCTTGGGTCACGAGCGGGACGGAACGCACTACAATGAGCAGTTCTTC. The genes are TRBV5-4 and TRBJ2-1; 7 bases map to TRBD2. The length of the CDR3 is 19 residues. V was clipped by 0 bases and J by 3 bases; unmatched bases: 15. The germline V gene has CDR1 SGHNT and CDR2 YYREEE (reference sequence).

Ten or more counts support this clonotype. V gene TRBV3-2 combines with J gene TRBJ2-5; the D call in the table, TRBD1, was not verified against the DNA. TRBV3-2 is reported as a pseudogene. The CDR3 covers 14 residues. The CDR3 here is CASSHGTGTETQYF. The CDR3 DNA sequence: TGTGCCAGCAGCCACGGGACAGGGACAGAGACCCAGTACTTC.

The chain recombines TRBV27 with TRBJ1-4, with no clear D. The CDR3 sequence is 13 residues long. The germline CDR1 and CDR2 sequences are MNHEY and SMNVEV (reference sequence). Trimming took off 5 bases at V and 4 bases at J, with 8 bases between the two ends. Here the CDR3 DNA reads TGTGCCAGCAGTGGCCGGGATAATGAAAAACTGTTTTTT. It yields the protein CASSGRDNEKLFF.

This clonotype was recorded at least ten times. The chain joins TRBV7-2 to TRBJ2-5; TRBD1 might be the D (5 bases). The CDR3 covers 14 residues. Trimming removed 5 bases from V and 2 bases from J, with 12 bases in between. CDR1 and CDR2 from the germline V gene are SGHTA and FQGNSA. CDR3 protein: CASSQLDKQETQYF. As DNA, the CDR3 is TGTGCCAGCAGCCAGCTGGACAAACAAGAGACCCAGTACTTC.

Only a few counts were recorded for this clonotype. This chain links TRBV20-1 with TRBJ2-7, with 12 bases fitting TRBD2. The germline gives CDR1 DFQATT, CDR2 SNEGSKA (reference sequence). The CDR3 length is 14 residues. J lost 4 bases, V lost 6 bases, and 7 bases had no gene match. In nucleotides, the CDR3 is TGCAGTGCGGTAACTAGCGGGAGGTTGTACGAGCAGTACTTC. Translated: CSAVTSGRLYEQYF.